Presented here are 17 T cell receptor beta chains from one specimen sequenced in a study of blood T cell repertoires in COVID-19. TCRdb's copy holds only in-frame clones and misses some; the assay was immunoSEQ multiplex PCR. Here the sample spans approximately 44,000 clones, 86% being singletons. Sequenced input: peripheral blood. These receptors originate from a man aged 55-75 years with active COVID-19.

The V call is TRBV3-1 (or the pseudogene TRBV3-2), the J call TRBJ2-7; the D gene is possibly TRBD2 (5 bases). Trimming stripped 4 bases from V and 2 bases from J, with 24 bases between. The CDR3 totals 18 residues. Germline-derived CDR1 and CDR2 are LGHDT and YNNKEL (reference sequence). CDR3 bases: TGTGCCAGCAGCCGCGGAAAAGCCTCTTGGGGAGAAGCCTACGAGCAGTACTTC. Amino acid sequence: CASSRGKASWGEAYEQYF.

This chain links TRBV6-6 with TRBJ1-4, with a tentative D call TRBD1 (5 bases). The V and J ends lost 7 bases and 3 bases respectively, with 12 bases between them. CDR1 is MNHNY and CDR2 is SVGAGI in the germline V gene (reference sequence). The CDR3 extends over 14 amino acids. The CDR3 coding sequence is TGTGCCAGCAAGTCAGGGTTGTCTAATGAAAAACTGTTTTTT. Protein sequence: CASKSGLSNEKLFF.

The chain couples TRBV11-2 to TRBJ2-7; 8 bases agree with TRBD2. Germline CDR1 and CDR2: SGHAT and FQNNGV. V shed 10 bases and J 6 bases; nucleotides not matched to a gene: 11. CDR3 length equals 13 residues. The DNA of the CDR3 is TGTGCCACCAACCCAGCGGGAGTGGTCGAGCAGTACTTC. Protein product: CATNPAGVVEQYF.

This clone came up once. The V call is TRBV19, the J call TRBJ1-6; 9 bases are a match to TRBD1. CDR3 length: 12 amino acids. V dropped 8 bases and J dropped 8; count of bases not matched to a gene: 1. Germline CDR1 and CDR2: LNHDA and SQIVND (reference sequence). The CDR3 nucleotides read TGTGCCAGTGGGACAGGGTATTCACCCCTCCACTTT. Its protein is CASGTGYSPLHF.

DNA for the CDR3: TGTGCCAGTAGTAGCTACCGGGACAGGGGCAGGGATGAGCAGTTCTTC. It codes for CASSSYRDRGRDEQFF. The chain is built from TRBV19 and TRBJ2-1; 10 bases map to TRBD1. Germline CDR1 is LNHDA and CDR2 is SQIVND (reference sequence). The V segment lost 4 bases and the J segment 8 bases; nucleotides outside the gene matches: 11. The CDR3 is 16 amino acids.

V usage is TRBV7-2 and J usage is TRBJ2-3; 16 bases fit TRBD2. The V gene's germline CDR1 is SGHTA and CDR2 FQGNSA. The junction had 8 bases not matched to a gene; V was cut back by 5 bases and J by 3 bases. The CDR3 loop spans 18 amino acids. CDR3 sequence reads: CASSPGLAGGPWTDTQYF. CDR3 bases: TGTGCCAGCAGCCCGGGACTAGCGGGAGGGCCATGGACAGATACGCAGTATTTT.

The rearrangement uses TRBV3-1 (or the pseudogene TRBV3-2) and TRBJ2-1, with D tentatively TRBD2 (6 bases). From germline, CDR1 is LGHDT and CDR2 YNNKEL (reference sequence). The CDR3 covers 16 residues. Trimming stripped 3 bases from V and 0 bases from J, with 12 bases between. CDR3 coding DNA: TGTGCCAGCAGCCAGACGGGAGTAAGCTCCTACAATGAGCAGTTCTTC. The encoded protein is CASSQTGVSSYNEQFF.

This sequence joins TRBV4-3 and TRBJ1-2; 10 bases align to TRBD1. In germline, CDR1 is LGHNA, CDR2 YSLEER. The ends lost 4 bases at V and 5 bases at J; junction bases unmatched: 1. The CDR3 has 13 amino acids. Here the CDR3 reads CASSRGQGYGYTF. Written as DNA, the CDR3 is TGCGCCAGCAGCCGGGGACAGGGGTATGGCTACACCTTC.

The chain combines TRBV18 with TRBJ2-1; 13 bases fit TRBD2. The CDR3 is made up of 18 amino acids. Germline V lookup: CDR1 KGHSH, CDR2 LQKENI. J was trimmed by 8 bases and V by 10 bases; bases with no gene match: 20. CDR3 loop: CATSLLAGGAPIRYEQFF. The CDR3 DNA follows: TGTGCCACATCACTACTAGCGGGAGGGGCCCCTATACGTTATGAGCAGTTCTTC.

This clone was detected only once. This chain uses TRBV10-2 with TRBJ1-1; 7 bases fit TRBD1. The CDR3 is 14 amino acids. Germline-derived CDR1 and CDR2 are WSHSY and SAAADI. The trim removed 6 bases at V and 1 base at J, leaving 5 bases unmatched. The DNA of the CDR3 is TGCGCCAGCAGGAAAGACAGGGAGAACACTGAAGCTTTCTTT. Its translation is CASRKDRENTEAFF.

The chain employs TRBV7-8 and TRBJ1-1, with unresolved D. The germline V gene encodes CDR1 SGHVS and CDR2 FQNEAQ. This CDR3 comprises 13 residues. V lost 5 bases to trimming and J lost 1 base, with 8 bases between them. The CDR3: CASSESENTEAFF. The CDR3 DNA follows: TGTGCCAGCAGCGAATCAGAGAACACTGAAGCTTTCTTT. Filled out from reference TRBV7-8 and TRBJ1-1, the complete variable domain reads GAGVSQSPRYKVAKRGQDVALRCDPISGHVSLFWYQQALGQGPEFLTYFQNEAQLDKSGLPSDRFFAERPEGSVSTLKIQRTQQEDSAVYLCASSESENTEAFFGQGTRLTVV.

The V call is TRBV6-2 or TRBV6-3, the J call TRBJ1-2, with 10 positions matching TRBD1. Germline CDR1 and CDR2: MNHEY and SVGEGT. The CDR3 totals 15 residues. The V segment lost 2 bases and the J segment 14 bases; nucleotides outside the gene matches: 14. The CDR3 region is CASSYQLRDRGSSTF. CDR3 nucleotide sequence: TGTGCCAGCAGTTACCAACTCCGGGACAGGGGTTCTTCTACCTTC.

In the case of this clone: Additional DNA sequences in this sample encode the identical CDR3. The gene calls are TRBV19 and TRBJ1-6, with TRBD1 matching over 7 bases. Germline assignment: CDR1 LNHDA and CDR2 SQIVND (reference sequence). V shed 4 bases and J 6 bases; nucleotides not matched to a gene: 6. This CDR3 contains 15 residues. CDR3 protein: CASSTATGSNSPLHF. The CDR3 DNA sequence: TGTGCCAGTAGTACGGCGACAGGGAGTAATTCACCCCTCCACTTT.

V gene TRBV4-2 combines with J gene TRBJ2-2; 9 nucleotides line up with TRBD1. V lost 2 bases to trimming and J lost 1 base; unmatched junction nucleotides: 2. The CDR3 extends over 16 amino acids. Germline assignment: CDR1 LGHNA and CDR2 YNFKEQ. The CDR3 DNA follows: TGTGCCAGCAGCCAACAGACAGGGGGGAACACCGGGGAGCTGTTTTTT. Protein sequence: CASSQQTGGNTGELFF.

This chain uses TRBV7-2 with TRBJ1-6; tentatively, D is TRBD1 (6 bases). The CDR3 contains 16 residues. V gave up 2 bases and J gave up 9 bases, with 17 bases separating them. CDR1 and CDR2 (germline): SGHTA, FQGNSA. In DNA, the CDR3 is TGTGCCAGCAGCTTACAGGGAGGGGCAGGGGCTTCACCCCTCCACTTT. Protein: CASSLQGGAGASPLHF.

The chain joins TRBV2 to TRBJ2-5; D is perhaps TRBD1 (6 bases). Trimming stripped 4 bases from V and 2 bases from J, with 14 bases between. The germline V gene encodes CDR1 SNHLY and CDR2 FYNNEI. The CDR3 consists of 15 residues. The CDR3 spells CASSGQGSIQETQYF. In DNA form, the CDR3 reads TGTGCCAGCAGTGGGCAGGGGTCCATACAAGAGACCCAGTACTTC.

This chain uses TRBV3-1 (or the pseudogene TRBV3-2) with TRBJ2-5, with D perhaps TRBD2 (5 bases). The CDR3 runs to 13 residues. Germline V CDR1 and CDR2: LGHDT, YNNKEL (reference sequence). The V end lost 3 bases, the J end lost 7 bases, and 12 bases lay between the germline ends. CDR3 protein: CASSQTTIGTQYF. CDR3 coding DNA: TGTGCCAGCAGCCAGACGACTATTGGGACCCAGTACTTC.